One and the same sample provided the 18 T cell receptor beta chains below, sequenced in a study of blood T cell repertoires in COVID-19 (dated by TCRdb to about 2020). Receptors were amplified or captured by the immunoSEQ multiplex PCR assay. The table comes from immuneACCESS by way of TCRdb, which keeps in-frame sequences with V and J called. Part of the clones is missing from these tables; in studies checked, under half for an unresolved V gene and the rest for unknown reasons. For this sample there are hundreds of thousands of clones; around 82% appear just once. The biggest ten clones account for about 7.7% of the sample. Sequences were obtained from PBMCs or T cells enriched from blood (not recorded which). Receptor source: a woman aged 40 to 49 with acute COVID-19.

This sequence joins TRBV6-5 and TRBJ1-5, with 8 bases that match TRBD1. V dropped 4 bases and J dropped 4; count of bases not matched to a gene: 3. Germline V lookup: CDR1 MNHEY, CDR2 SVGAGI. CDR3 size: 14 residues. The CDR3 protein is CASSSQGANQPQHF. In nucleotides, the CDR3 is TGTGCCAGCAGTTCTCAGGGGGCGAATCAGCCCCAGCATTTT.

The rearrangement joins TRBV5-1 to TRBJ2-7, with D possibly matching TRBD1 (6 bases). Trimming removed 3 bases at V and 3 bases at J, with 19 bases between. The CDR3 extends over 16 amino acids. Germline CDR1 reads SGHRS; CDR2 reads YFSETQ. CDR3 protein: CASSSLTSGTNYEQYF. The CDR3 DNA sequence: TGCGCCAGCAGCTCCCTGACTTCCGGGACAAACTACGAGCAGTACTTC.

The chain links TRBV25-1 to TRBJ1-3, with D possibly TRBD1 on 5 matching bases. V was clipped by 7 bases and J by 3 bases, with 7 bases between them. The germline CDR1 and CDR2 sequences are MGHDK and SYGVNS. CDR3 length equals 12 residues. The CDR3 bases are TGTGCCAGCACAGGGAATGGAAACACCATATATTTT. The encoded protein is CASTGNGNTIYF.

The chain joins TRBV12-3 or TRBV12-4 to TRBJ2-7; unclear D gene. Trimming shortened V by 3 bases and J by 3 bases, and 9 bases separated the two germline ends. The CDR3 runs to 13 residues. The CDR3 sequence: CASSFFANYEQYF. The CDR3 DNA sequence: TGTGCCAGCAGTTTTTTTGCGAACTACGAGCAGTACTTC.

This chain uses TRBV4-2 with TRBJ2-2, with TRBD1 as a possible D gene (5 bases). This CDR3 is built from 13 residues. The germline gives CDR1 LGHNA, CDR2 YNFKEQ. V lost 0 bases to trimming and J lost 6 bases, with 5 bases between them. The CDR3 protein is CASSQETAGELFF. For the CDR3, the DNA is TGTGCCAGCAGCCAAGAGACAGCCGGGGAGCTGTTTTTT.

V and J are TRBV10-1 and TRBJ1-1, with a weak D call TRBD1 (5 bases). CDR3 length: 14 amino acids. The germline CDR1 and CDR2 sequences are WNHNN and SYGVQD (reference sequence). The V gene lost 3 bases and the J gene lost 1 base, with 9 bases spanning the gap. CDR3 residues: CASSDPGPNTEAFF. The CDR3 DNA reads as TGCGCCAGCAGTGACCCAGGGCCGAACACTGAAGCTTTCTTT.

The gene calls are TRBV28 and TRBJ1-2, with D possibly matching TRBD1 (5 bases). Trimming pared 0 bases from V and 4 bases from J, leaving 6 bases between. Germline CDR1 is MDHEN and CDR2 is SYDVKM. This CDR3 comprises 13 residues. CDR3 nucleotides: TGTGCCAGCAGTTTATGGGACACCTATGGCTACACCTTC. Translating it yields CASSLWDTYGYTF.

This CDR3 reads CASSQSPGGEKLFF. Here the CDR3 DNA reads TGTGCCAGCAGCCAAAGCCCAGGGGGTGAAAAACTGTTTTTT. The chain carries TRBV7-9 and TRBJ1-4; 7 nucleotides align to TRBD1. The J segment lost 7 bases and the V segment lost 5 bases, leaving 7 bases of the junction unmatched. CDR3 length: 14 residues. CDR1 is SEHNR and CDR2 is FQNEAQ in the germline V gene (reference sequence).

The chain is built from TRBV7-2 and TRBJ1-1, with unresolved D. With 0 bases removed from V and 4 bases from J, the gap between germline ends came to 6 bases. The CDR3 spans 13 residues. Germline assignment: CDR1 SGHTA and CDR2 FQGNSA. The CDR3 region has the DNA TGTGCCAGCAGCTTAGCGGCAGGCACTGAAGCTTTCTTT. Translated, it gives CASSLAAGTEAFF.

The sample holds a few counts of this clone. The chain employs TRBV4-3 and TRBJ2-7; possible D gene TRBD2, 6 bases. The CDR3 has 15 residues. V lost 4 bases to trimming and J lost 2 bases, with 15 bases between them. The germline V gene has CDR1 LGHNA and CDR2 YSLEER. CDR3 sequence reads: CASSRGVGSPYEQYF. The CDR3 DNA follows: TGCGCCAGCAGCCGGGGGGTAGGCAGTCCCTACGAGCAGTACTTC.

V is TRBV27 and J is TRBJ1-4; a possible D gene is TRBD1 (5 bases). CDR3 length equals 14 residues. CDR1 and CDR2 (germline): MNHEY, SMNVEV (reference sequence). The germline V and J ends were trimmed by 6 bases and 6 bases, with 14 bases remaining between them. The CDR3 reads CASSGGGWDEKLFF. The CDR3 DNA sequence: TGTGCCAGCAGCGGGGGGGGATGGGATGAAAAACTGTTTTTT. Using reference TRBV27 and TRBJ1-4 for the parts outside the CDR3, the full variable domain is EAQVTQNPRYLITVTGKKLTVTCSQNMNHEYMSWYRQDPGLGLRQIYYSMNVEVTDKGDVPEGYKVSRKEKRNFPLILESPSPNQTSLYFCASSGGGWDEKLFFGSGTQLSVL.

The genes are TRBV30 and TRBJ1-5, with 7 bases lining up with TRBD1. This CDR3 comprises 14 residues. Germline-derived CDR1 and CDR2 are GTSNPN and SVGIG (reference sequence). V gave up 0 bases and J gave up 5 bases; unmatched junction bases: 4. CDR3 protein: CAWSVGGGDQPQHF. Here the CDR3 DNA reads TGTGCCTGGAGTGTAGGAGGGGGCGATCAGCCCCAGCATTTT.

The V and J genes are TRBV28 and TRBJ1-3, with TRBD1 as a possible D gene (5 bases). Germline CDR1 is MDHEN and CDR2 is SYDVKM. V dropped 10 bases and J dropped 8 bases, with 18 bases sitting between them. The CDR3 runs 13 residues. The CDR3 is CATRGEVFYTIYF. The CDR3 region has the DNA TGTGCCACCCGGGGGGAGGTTTTCTACACCATATATTTT.

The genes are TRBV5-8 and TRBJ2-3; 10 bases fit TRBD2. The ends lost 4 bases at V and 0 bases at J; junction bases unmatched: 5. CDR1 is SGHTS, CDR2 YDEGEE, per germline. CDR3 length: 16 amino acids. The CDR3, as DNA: TGTGCCAGCAGCATAGGACTAGCGGATAGCACAGATACGCAGTATTTT. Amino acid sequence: CASSIGLADSTDTQYF.

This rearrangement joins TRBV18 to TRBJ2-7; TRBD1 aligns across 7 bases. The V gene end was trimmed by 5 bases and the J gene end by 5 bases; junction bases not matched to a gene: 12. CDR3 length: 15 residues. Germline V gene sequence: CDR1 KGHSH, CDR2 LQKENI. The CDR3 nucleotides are TGTGCCAGCTCATTAGGGGACAGCCGGATGGACGAGCAGTACTTC. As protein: CASSLGDSRMDEQYF. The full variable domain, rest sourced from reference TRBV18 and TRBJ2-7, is NAGVMQNPRHLVRRRGQEARLRCSPMKGHSHVYWYRQLPEEGLKFMVYLQKENIIDESGMPKERFSAEFPKEGPSILRIQQVVRGDSAAYFCASSLGDSRMDEQYFGPGTRLTVT.

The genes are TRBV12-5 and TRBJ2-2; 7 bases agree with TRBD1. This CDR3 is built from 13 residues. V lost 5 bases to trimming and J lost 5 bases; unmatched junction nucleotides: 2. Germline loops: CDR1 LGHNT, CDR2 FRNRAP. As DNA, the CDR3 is TGTGCTAGTGGTAACAGGGGTACCGGGGAGCTGTTTTTT. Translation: CASGNRGTGELFF.

The CDR3 reads CARSPAAGDRRGYEQYF. CDR3 nucleotides: TGTGCCAGGTCCCCCGCCGCGGGGGACCGCCGGGGCTACGAGCAGTACTTC. The chain carries TRBV28 and TRBJ2-7; 7 positions agree with TRBD2. Germline V gene lookup returns CDR1 MDHEN and CDR2 SYDVKM. Trimming removed 9 bases from V and 3 bases from J; junction bases left unmatched: 20. The CDR3 has 17 residues.

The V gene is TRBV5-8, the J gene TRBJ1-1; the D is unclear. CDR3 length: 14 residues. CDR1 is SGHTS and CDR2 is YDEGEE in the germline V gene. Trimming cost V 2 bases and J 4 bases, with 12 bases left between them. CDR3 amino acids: CASSFEGPSTEAFF. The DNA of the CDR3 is TGTGCCAGCAGCTTTGAGGGCCCCAGCACTGAAGCTTTCTTT.